This T cell receptor (beta chain) emerged from a study of blood T cell repertoires in COVID-19. Study in general: Spain, Italy and the United States supplied samples that represented acute and convalescent COVID-19. In each case, the material was cDNA or gDNA derived from T cells, B-cell-depleted T cells, or PBMCs.

Germline V gene lookup returns CDR1 LGHNA and CDR2 YSLEER. The length of the CDR3 is 15 residues. With 4 bases removed from V and 2 bases from J, the gap between germline ends came to 13 bases. Original methodology: Counts of nucleated cells, estimated from reference gene primer amplification, were obtained. Some clones are missing from TCRdb's copy, which holds only in-frame ones; the method was immunoSEQ multiplex PCR. Clone size and the V and J calls come from that table; the DNA yielded D and trimming. The sample includes about 300,000 clones, about 87% seen only once; the top ten take 1.3%. The material sequenced was peripheral blood. The receptor was derived from a man in his 70s with acute or convalescent COVID-19. The chain employs TRBV4-3 and TRBJ2-3; D is possibly TRBD2 (6 bases). This CDR3 is CASSPRRTNTDTQYF. CDR3 nucleotides: TGCGCCAGCAGCCCGAGACGGACTAACACAGATACGCAGTATTTT.